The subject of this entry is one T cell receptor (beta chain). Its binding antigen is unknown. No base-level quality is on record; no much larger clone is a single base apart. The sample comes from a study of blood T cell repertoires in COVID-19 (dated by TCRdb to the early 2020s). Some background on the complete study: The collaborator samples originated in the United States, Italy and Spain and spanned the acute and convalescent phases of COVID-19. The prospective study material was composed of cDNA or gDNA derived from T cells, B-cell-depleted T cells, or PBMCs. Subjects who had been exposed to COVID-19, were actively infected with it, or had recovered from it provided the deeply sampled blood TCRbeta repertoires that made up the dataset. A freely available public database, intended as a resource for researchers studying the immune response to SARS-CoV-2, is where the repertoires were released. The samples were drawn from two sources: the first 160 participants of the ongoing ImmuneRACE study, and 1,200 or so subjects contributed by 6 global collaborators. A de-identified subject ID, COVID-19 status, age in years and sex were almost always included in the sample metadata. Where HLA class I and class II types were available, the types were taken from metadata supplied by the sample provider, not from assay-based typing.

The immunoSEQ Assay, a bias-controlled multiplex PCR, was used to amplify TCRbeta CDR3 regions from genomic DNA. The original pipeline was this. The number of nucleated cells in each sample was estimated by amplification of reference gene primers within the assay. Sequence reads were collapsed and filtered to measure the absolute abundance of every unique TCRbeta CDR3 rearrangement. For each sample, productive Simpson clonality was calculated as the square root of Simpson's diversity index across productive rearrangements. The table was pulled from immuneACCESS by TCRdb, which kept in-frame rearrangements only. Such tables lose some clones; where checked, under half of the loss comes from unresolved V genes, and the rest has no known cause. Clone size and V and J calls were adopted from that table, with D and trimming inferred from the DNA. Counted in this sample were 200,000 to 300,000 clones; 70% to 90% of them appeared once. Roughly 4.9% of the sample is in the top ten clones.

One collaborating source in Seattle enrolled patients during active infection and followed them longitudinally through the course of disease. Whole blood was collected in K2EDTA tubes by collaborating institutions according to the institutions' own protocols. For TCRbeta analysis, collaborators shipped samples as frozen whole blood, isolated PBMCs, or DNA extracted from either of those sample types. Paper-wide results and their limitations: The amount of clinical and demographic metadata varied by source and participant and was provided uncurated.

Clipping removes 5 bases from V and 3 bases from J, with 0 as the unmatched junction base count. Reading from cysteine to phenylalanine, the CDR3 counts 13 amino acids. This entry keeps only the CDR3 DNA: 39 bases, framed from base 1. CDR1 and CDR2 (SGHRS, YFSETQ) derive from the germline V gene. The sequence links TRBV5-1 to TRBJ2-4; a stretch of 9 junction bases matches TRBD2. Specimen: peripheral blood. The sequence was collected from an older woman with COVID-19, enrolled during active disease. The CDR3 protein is CASRLAGKNIQYF. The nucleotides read TGCGCCAGCAGACTAGCGGGCAAAAACATTCAGTACTTC.